Shown below are 13 T cell receptor beta chains from a single sample sequenced in a study of human T cells and chemical hapten exposure. Time point denoted: healthy volunteer bleed at 6 weeks. Whole blood that had not been fractionated was the source of extracted total RNA. Each CDR3 protein is one row after TCRdb ran MiXCR on the RACE reads. The sample contains 70,000 to 85,000 distinct CDR3 sequences, approximately 8% of which appear only once. The specimen sequenced was whole blood. The receptors were gathered from a male donor in good health. Some clones in this sample may be carry-over from other donors' samples.

V is TRBV11-2 and J is TRBJ2-7, with 8 bases lining up with TRBD1. CDR3 length: 14 residues. V was pared by 5 bases and J by 5 bases, with 8 bases of the junction left unmatched. Germline V gene sequence: CDR1 SGHAT, CDR2 FQNNGV. The CDR3: CASSLRTGWDEQYF. The CDR3 nucleotides read TGTGCCAGCAGCCTACGGACAGGGTGGGACGAGCAGTACTTC.

This chain uses TRBV7-2 with TRBJ1-2, with D perhaps matching TRBD1 (6 bases). The CDR3 covers 14 residues. Between the trimmed V and J ends, which lost 5 bases and 0 bases, there was a span of 10 bases. Looked up from germline, CDR1 is SGHTA and CDR2 is FQGNSA. CDR3 in amino acids: CASSPDRTNYGYTF. DNA of the CDR3: TGTGCCAGCAGCCCCGACAGGACTAACTATGGCTACACCTTC.

This clonotype appeared a few times. CDR3 nucleotide sequence: TGTGCCAGCAGTTTCGACAGGGGGCAGGGGCAGTACTTC. Its translation is CASSFDRGQGQYF. V gene TRBV6-5 combines with J gene TRBJ2-7; 10 bases line up with TRBD1. CDR3 length: 13 amino acids. Trimming removed 4 bases from V and 9 bases from J; junction bases left unmatched: 6. Germline loops: CDR1 MNHEY, CDR2 SVGAGI.

This clonotype has only a few counts. The chain combines TRBV6-4 with TRBJ1-2; D not certain. The CDR3 consists of 16 residues. Per the germline V gene, CDR1 is MRHNA and CDR2 is SNTAGT. V was shortened by 2 bases and J by 4 bases, with 17 bases between the two germline ends. CDR3 sequence: CASSDTPDGSGYGYTF. The CDR3 coding sequence is TGTGCCAGCAGTGACACCCCAGACGGGTCCGGCTATGGCTACACCTTC.

The chain has TRBV20-1 and TRBJ1-1; D unclear. With 4 bases removed from V and 0 bases from J, the gap between germline ends came to 9 bases. Germline V gene data show CDR1 as DFQATT and CDR2 as SNEGSKA (reference sequence). This CDR3 has 13 amino acids. The CDR3 spells CSATLDLNTEAFF. CDR3 in DNA: TGCAGTGCTACCCTGGACTTGAACACTGAAGCTTTCTTT.

This clonotype was detected only a few times. This chain uses TRBV12-3 or TRBV12-4 with TRBJ1-5, with D unresolved. The CDR3 is 16 amino acids. The V end lost 5 bases, the J end lost 1 base, and 15 bases lay between the germline ends. CDR3 coding DNA: TGTGCCAGCAGTCTCGGGCCCCGCGGGAGCAATCAGCCCCAGCATTTT. It translates to CASSLGPRGSNQPQHF.

This clonotype showed up just a few times. V is TRBV10-2 and J is TRBJ1-2; no clear D. The germline V and J ends were trimmed by 0 bases and 2 bases, with 10 bases remaining between them. CDR3 length: 15 amino acids. Germline V gives CDR1 WSHSY, CDR2 SAAADI. The CDR3 is CASSESRSRNYGYTF. CDR3 sequence (DNA): TGCGCCAGCAGTGAGTCTCGAAGTCGGAACTATGGCTACACCTTC.

CDR3 loop: CASNPGQGFLGEQYF. In DNA form, the CDR3 reads TGTGCCAGCAACCCTGGACAGGGGTTTCTGGGGGAGCAGTACTTC. The V gene is TRBV7-9, the J gene TRBJ2-7; 9 bases fit TRBD1. The CDR3 spans 15 residues. V lost 7 bases, J lost 7 bases, and 14 bases stayed unmatched. CDR1 and CDR2 (germline): SEHNR, FQNEAQ (reference sequence).

CDR3: CASSSRTGTSNQPQHF. The CDR3 DNA reads TGTGCCAGCAGCTCGAGGACAGGGACTAGCAATCAGCCCCAGCATTTT. The chain employs TRBV7-8 and TRBJ1-5; the match to TRBD1 covers 8 bases. After removal of 4 bases from V and 0 bases from J, the junction contained 5 bases not matched to a gene. The germline gives CDR1 SGHVS, CDR2 FQNEAQ. The length of the CDR3 is 16 residues.

This clonotype was detected a few times. The rearrangement links TRBV6-6 to TRBJ2-2; the D is unclear. Trimming took 5 bases from V and 4 from J, leaving 14 bases between them. Per germline, CDR1 MNHNY and CDR2 SVGAGI (reference sequence). The CDR3 runs 15 residues. Written as DNA, the CDR3 is TGTGCCAGCAGTCACGCCGCTCGTGTCACCGGGGAGCTGTTTTTT. Protein product: CASSHAARVTGELFF.

The V call is TRBV5-4, the J call TRBJ1-6, with D maybe TRBD1 (5 bases). The CDR3 contains 14 residues. Germline V gene lookup returns CDR1 SGHNT and CDR2 YYREEE (reference sequence). V was pared by 4 bases and J by 7 bases, with 12 bases between. The CDR3 nucleotides read TGTGCCAGCAGCCCCTGGGGGGAGAATTCACCCCTCCACTTT. Its protein product is CASSPWGENSPLHF.

This clonotype occurred many times. The chain combines TRBV5-1 with TRBJ2-2; 14 bases are shared with TRBD2. The germline V gene has CDR1 SGHRS and CDR2 YFSETQ. The CDR3 sequence is 16 residues long. Unmatched junction bases numbered 4, after V lost 3 bases and J lost 6 bases. The CDR3 nucleotides read TGCGCCAGCAGCTCCCGACTAGCGGGAGGGCCCGGGGAGCTGTTTTTT. Amino acids: CASSSRLAGGPGELFF.

In its sample, this clonotype was seen a few times. The chain uses TRBV29-1 and TRBJ2-4; TRBD1 might be the D (5 bases). The CDR3 totals 12 residues. The V gene's germline CDR1 is SQVTM and CDR2 ANQGSEA. Trimming removed 6 bases at V and 6 bases at J, with 12 bases between. The CDR3: CSVVAGINIQYF. Here the CDR3 DNA reads TGCAGCGTCGTTGCAGGGATAAACATTCAGTACTTC.